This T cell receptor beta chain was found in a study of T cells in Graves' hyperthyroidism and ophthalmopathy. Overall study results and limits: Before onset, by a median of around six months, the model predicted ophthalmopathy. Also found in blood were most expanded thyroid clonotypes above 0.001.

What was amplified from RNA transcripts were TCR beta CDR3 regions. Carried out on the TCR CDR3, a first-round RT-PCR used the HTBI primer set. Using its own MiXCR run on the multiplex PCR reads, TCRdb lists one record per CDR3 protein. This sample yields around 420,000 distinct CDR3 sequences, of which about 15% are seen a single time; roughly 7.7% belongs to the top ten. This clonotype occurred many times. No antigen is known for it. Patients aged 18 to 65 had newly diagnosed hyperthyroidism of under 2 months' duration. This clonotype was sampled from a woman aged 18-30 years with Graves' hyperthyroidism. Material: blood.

Here the CDR3 reads CASKTLQGSYGYTF. The CDR3 region has the DNA TGTGCCAGCAAGACACTTCAGGGGTCCTATGGCTACACCTTC. The chain joins TRBV28 to TRBJ1-2, with D maybe TRBD1 (6 bases). Deletions cut 7 bases from V and 4 bases from J, with 16 bases between. Germline V CDR1 and CDR2: MDHEN, SYDVKM. The CDR3 loop spans 14 amino acids.